A selection of T cell receptor beta chains follows, all from one sample in a study of cytomegalovirus exposure and HLA in healthy donors. Only in-frame clones appear in the TCRdb table, and some are missing; sequencing was by immunoSEQ multiplex PCR. The sample yields 100,000 to 150,000 clones, approximately 78% seen once. Sequencing was carried out using PBMCs. These TCRs come from a woman aged 40-49 years in good health and CMV-seronegative. Each CDR3 is given with its conserved first and last residue. Each record gives: V gene, J gene, CDR3 protein.

V gene: TRBV2
J gene: TRBJ2-1
CDR3 protein: CASSGIRGYNEQFF

V gene: TRBV7-9
J gene: TRBJ2-1
CDR3 protein: CASSSLAGNEQFF

V gene: TRBV11-2
J gene: TRBJ2-1
CDR3 protein: CASSLVSGTSGSSYNEQFF

V gene: TRBV18
J gene: TRBJ2-3
CDR3 protein: CASSPPGQDTQYF

V gene: TRBV5-6
J gene: TRBJ2-6
CDR3 protein: CASSPSLGLRPGANGLTF

V gene: TRBV6-1
J gene: TRBJ2-7
CDR3 protein: CASSELGAQVHEQYF

V gene: TRBV15
J gene: TRBJ2-1
CDR3 protein: CATSRGGHDEQFF

V gene: TRBV10-1
J gene: TRBJ2-3
CDR3 protein: CASSELDSASGSTDTQYF

V gene: TRBV15
J gene: TRBJ2-5
CDR3 protein: CATSLVALETQYF

V gene: TRBV4-3
J gene: TRBJ2-3
CDR3 protein: CASSQTDRGGTDTQYF

V gene: TRBV18
J gene: TRBJ1-4
CDR3 protein: CASSPNTAGATNEKLFF

V gene: TRBV5-1
J gene: TRBJ2-4
CDR3 protein: CASSWTGAKNSQYF

V gene: TRBV19
J gene: TRBJ2-3
CDR3 protein: CATMTSGSTDTQYF

V gene: TRBV2
J gene: TRBJ2-5
CDR3 protein: CASSQQETQYF

V gene: TRBV2
J gene: TRBJ2-3
CDR3 protein: CASSDTGSQYF

V gene: TRBV15
J gene: TRBJ2-3
CDR3 protein: CATSRLAGVIDTQYF

V gene: TRBV5-1
J gene: TRBJ2-7
CDR3 protein: CASSLASPGAEQYF

V gene: TRBV11-2
J gene: TRBJ2-6
CDR3 protein: CASSQGELLSGANVLTF

V gene: TRBV28
J gene: TRBJ1-1
CDR3 protein: CASQGERNTEAFF

V gene: TRBV19
J gene: TRBJ2-1
CDR3 protein: CASSIGGYSSYNEQFF

V gene: TRBV5-1
J gene: TRBJ2-3
CDR3 protein: CASTDGQGTDTQYF

V gene: TRBV28
J gene: TRBJ1-5
CDR3 protein: CATRSDSYLNQPQHF

V gene: TRBV4-2
J gene: TRBJ2-7
CDR3 protein: CASSQGDSSYEQYF

V gene: TRBV28
J gene: TRBJ1-2
CDR3 protein: CASSFADSFYGYTF

V gene: TRBV7-3
J gene: TRBJ2-7
CDR3 protein: CASSLAGGPYEQYF

V gene: TRBV11-2
J gene: TRBJ2-1
CDR3 protein: CASSRRTGRINNEQFF

V gene: TRBV5-4
J gene: TRBJ1-1
CDR3 protein: CASSFQGGYGTEAFF